This entry describes one TCR beta chain. The data stem from a study of shared clonotypes between healthy human individuals. Study at large: Per donor, CD8 memory used one plate, CD8 naive used two, CD4 memory used three and CD4 naive used three.

The junction had 4 bases not matched to a gene; V was cut back by 6 bases and J by 0 bases. The length of the CDR3 is 14 residues. The germline V gene has CDR1 KGHSH and CDR2 LQKENI. The method was immunoSEQ multiplex PCR; TCRdb's version includes in-frame clones alone and lacks a portion of them. This sample has some 500,000 clones, with around 95% found just once. This sequence was found in a woman in her 30s in good health. The chain links TRBV18 to TRBJ1-1, with 7 bases lining up with TRBD1. Material: naive CD4+ T cells sorted from blood. The subset here: CD45RA+ positively selected. The CDR3 protein is CASSPGQMNTEAFF. In DNA, the CDR3 is TGTGCCAGCTCGCCGGGACAGATGAACACTGAAGCTTTCTTT.